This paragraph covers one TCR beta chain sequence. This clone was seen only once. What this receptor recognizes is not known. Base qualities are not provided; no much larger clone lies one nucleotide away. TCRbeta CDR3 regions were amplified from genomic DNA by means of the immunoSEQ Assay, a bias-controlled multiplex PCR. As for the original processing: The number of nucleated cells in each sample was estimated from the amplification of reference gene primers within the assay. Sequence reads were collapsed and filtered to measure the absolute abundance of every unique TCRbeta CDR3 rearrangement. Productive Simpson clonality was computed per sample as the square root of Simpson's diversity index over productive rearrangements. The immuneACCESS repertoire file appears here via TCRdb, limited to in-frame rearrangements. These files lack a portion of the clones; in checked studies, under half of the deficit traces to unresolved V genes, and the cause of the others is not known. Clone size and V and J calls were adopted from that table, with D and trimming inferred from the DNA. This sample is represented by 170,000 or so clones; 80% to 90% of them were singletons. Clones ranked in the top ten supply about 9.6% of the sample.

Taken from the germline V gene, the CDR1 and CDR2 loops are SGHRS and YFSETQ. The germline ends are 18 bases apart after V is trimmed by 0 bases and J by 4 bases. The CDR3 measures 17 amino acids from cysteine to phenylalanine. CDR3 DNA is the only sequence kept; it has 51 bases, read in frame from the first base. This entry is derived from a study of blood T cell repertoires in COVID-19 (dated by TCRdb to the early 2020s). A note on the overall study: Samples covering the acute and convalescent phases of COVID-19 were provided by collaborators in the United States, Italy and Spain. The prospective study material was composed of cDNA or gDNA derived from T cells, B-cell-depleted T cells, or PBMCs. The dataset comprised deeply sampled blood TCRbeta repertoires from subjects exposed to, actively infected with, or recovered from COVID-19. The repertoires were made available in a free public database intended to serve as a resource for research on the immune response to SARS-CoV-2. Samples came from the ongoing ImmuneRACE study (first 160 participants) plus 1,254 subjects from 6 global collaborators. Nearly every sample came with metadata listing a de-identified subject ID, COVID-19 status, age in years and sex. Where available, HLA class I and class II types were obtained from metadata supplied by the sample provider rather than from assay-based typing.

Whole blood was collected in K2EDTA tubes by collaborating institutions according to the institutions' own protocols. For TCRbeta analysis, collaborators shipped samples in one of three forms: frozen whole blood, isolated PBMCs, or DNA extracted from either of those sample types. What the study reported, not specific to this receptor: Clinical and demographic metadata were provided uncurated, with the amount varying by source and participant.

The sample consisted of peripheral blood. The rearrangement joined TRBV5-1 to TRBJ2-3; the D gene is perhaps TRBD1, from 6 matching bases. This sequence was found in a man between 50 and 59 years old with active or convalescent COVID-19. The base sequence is TGCGCCAGCAGCTTGGGTGGGACAACCATAAACTCAGATACGCAGTATTTT. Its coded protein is CASSLGGTTINSDTQYF.